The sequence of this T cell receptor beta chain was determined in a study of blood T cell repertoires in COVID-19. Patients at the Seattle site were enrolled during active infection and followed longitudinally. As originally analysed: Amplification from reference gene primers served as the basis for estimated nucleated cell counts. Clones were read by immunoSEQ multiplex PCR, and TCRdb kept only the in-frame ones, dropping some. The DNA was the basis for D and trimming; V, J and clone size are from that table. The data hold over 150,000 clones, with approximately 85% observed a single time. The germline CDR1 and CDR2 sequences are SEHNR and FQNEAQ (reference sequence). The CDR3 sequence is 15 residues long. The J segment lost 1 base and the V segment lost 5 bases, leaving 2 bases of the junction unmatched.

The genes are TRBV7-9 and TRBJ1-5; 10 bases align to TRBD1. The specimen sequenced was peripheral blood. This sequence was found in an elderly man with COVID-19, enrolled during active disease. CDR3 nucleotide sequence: TGTGCCAGCAGCATGACAGGGGGCAGCAATCAGCCCCAGCATTTT. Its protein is CASSMTGGSNQPQHF.